The 10 T cell receptor beta chains presented below share a single source sample, sequenced in a study of blood T cell repertoires in COVID-19. TCRdb keeps only in-frame clones here, not all; method: immunoSEQ multiplex PCR. This repertoire shows about 36,000 clones, 60% to 85% found once; its top ten account for 2%. The specimen was peripheral blood. The receptors here all came from a man between 60 and 75 years old with active COVID-19.

V and J are TRBV5-1 and TRBJ2-5; a weak D match, TRBD2 (5 bases). Trimming stripped 0 bases from V and 0 bases from J, with 9 bases between. Per the germline V gene, CDR1 is SGHRS and CDR2 is YFSETQ. The CDR3 spans 15 residues. Here the CDR3 reads CASSLVQRYQETQYF. CDR3 nucleotides: TGCGCCAGCAGCTTGGTCCAGCGGTACCAAGAGACCCAGTACTTC.

The chain employs TRBV5-1 and TRBJ1-2, with 7 bases aligning to TRBD1. The CDR3 length is 14 residues. With V trimmed by 0 bases and J by 4 bases, 3 bases remained unmatched. The germline V gene encodes CDR1 SGHRS and CDR2 YFSETQ. Here the CDR3 DNA reads TGCGCCAGCAGCTTGGTGCCAGGGGGCTATGGCTACACCTTC. This codes for CASSLVPGGYGYTF. Combining the CDR3 with reference TRBV5-1 and TRBJ1-2 gives the whole variable domain KAGVTQTPRYLIKTRGQQVTLSCSPISGHRSVSWYQQTPGQGLQFLFEYFSETQRNKGNFPGRFSGRQFSNSRSEMNVSTLELGDSALYLCASSLVPGGYGYTFGSGTRLTVV.

This clone is deemed medium-sized. The chain recombines TRBV5-1 with TRBJ2-1; 13 positions match TRBD2. The junction had 6 bases not matched to a gene; V was cut back by 3 bases and J by 0 bases. The length of the CDR3 is 18 residues. Germline assignment: CDR1 SGHRS and CDR2 YFSETQ. CDR3 sequence (DNA): TGCGCCAGCAGCTGGGACACTAGCGGGGGGGCCTCCTACAATGAGCAGTTCTTC. This sequence encodes CASSWDTSGGASYNEQFF. Full variable domain (missing parts from reference TRBV5-1 and TRBJ2-1): KAGVTQTPRYLIKTRGQQVTLSCSPISGHRSVSWYQQTPGQGLQFLFEYFSETQRNKGNFPGRFSGRQFSNSRSEMNVSTLELGDSALYLCASSWDTSGGASYNEQFFGPGTRLTVL.

The sample holds a few counts of this clone. The rearrangement joins TRBV19 to TRBJ1-2; possibly TRBD1 for D (5 bases). Germline values: CDR1 LNHDA, CDR2 SQIVND (reference sequence). Trimming left V 6 bases short and J 5 bases short, with 7 bases between. The CDR3 totals 11 residues. CDR3 DNA sequence: TGTGCCAGTAGCCAGGGATATGGCTACACCTTC. This sequence encodes CASSQGYGYTF.

V usage is TRBV6-5 and J usage is TRBJ2-7, with 9 bases that match TRBD1. Trimming at V came to 6 bases and at J to 2 bases, leaving 8 bases not matched to a gene. CDR1 MNHEY and CDR2 SVGAGI come from the germline V gene. CDR3 size: 15 residues. CDR3 nucleotide sequence: TGTGCCAGCAGACAACGGGGACAGGGCACCTACGAGCAGTACTTC. The encoded protein is CASRQRGQGTYEQYF.

This rearrangement joins TRBV19 to TRBJ1-1; 8 positions match TRBD1. The V and J ends lost 4 bases and 8 bases, in that order; junction bases with no gene match: 9. This CDR3 has 14 amino acids. From germline, CDR1 is LNHDA and CDR2 SQIVND (reference sequence). The CDR3 region has the DNA TGTGCCAGTAGTACCCAGGGGGCGCGGGGGGAAGCTTTCTTT. Amino acids: CASSTQGARGEAFF.

The V call is TRBV6-6, the J call TRBJ2-5, with 7 bases aligning to TRBD2. The V gene's germline CDR1 is MNHNY and CDR2 SVGAGI (reference sequence). There are 14 residues in the CDR3. Trimming took 6 bases from V and 6 from J; bases not matched to a gene: 10. CDR3 amino acids: CASSSMGGAKTQYF. In nucleotides, the CDR3 is TGTGCCAGCAGCTCCATGGGAGGGGCAAAGACCCAGTACTTC.

The CDR3 loop reads CASSYRGTGPSGGSNQPQHF. DNA of the CDR3: TGTGCCAGCAGTTACCGGGGGACAGGGCCCTCCGGGGGTAGCAATCAGCCCCAGCATTTT. V gene TRBV6-2 or TRBV6-3 combines with J gene TRBJ1-5, with 9 bases matching TRBD1. Germline loops: CDR1 MNHEY, CDR2 SVGEGT. The ends lost 2 bases at V and 0 bases at J; junction bases unmatched: 14. The CDR3 covers 20 residues.

V gene TRBV6-2 or TRBV6-3 combines with J gene TRBJ1-5; D possibly corresponds to TRBD1 (5 bases). Per germline, CDR1 MNHEY and CDR2 SVGEGT. V lost 5 bases, J lost 6 bases, and 8 bases lay in between. The CDR3 totals 12 residues. The CDR3 here is CASSTGAQPQHF. The CDR3 DNA follows: TGTGCCAGCAGTACTGGGGCTCAGCCCCAGCATTTT.

This chain connects TRBV11-3 to TRBJ2-5; 12 bases are shared with TRBD2. The germline CDR1 and CDR2 sequences are SGHNT and YENEEA. This CDR3 has 14 amino acids. J lost 4 bases, V lost 5 bases, and 2 bases had no gene match. DNA of the CDR3: TGTGCCAGCAGCCCGGGACTAGCGGGAGAGACCCAGTACTTC. It encodes CASSPGLAGETQYF.